These T cell receptor beta chains were read from a single sample in a study of T cell responses to AZD1222 COVID-19 vaccine. Only in-frame clones appear in the TCRdb table, and some are missing; sequencing was by immunoSEQ multiplex PCR. Of over 150,000 clones listed, 90% to 95% are singletons. This sample comprised peripheral blood, obtained on day 0 of MenACWY control vaccination. These TCRs come from an adult in good health. The conserved cysteine and the conserved F or W are not part of the CDR3 here. Size values are once, few and many counts, or a class for expanded clones, and some rows have none.

clone size	V gene	J gene	CDR3 protein
-	TRBV11-3	TRBJ2-1	ASSLDLGRPYNEQF
-	TRBV4-1	TRBJ2-7	ASSRREGNHEQY
-	TRBV19	TRBJ1-2	ASSVTGTGSYT
-	TRBV5-4	TRBJ1-2	ASKSWGRPYGYT
-	TRBV28	TRBJ2-1	ASSYGENYNEQF
-	TRBV7-9	TRBJ2-6	ASSPHSIKT
few	TRBV28	TRBJ2-7	ASSFSASGSYEQY
-	TRBV25-1	TRBJ2-2	ASSERRGSTGELF
-	TRBV11-2	TRBJ2-7	ASVGQGAWEQY
-	TRBV10-1	TRBJ2-5	ASSDSGGLGETQY
-	TRBV7-3	TRBJ1-6	ASSQYGGYNSPLH
-	TRBV20-1	TRBJ2-5	SAPERETQY
-	TRBV27	TRBJ1-2	ASSLWGQGADGYT
-	TRBV19	TRBJ1-5	ASKSSSSTGEPQH
-	TRBV7-6	TRBJ1-3	ASSLQAHSGNTIY
-	TRBV30	TRBJ1-6	AWSLGQEGSPLH
-	TRBV19	TRBJ1-4	ASSIKETGNEKLF
-	TRBV3-1/TRBV3-2	TRBJ1-2	ASSQDRGGYT
-	TRBV24-1	TRBJ2-7	ATRPSSREQY
-	TRBV19	TRBJ2-2	ASTKRPGTANTGELF
-	TRBV7-2	TRBJ2-1	ASSLQTSGRRNEQF
-	TRBV18	TRBJ2-5	ASSRVGLQETQY
-	TRBV5-4	TRBJ1-4	ASSLKRGTTNEKLF
-	TRBV30	TRBJ2-7	AWGQGVAYEQY
-	TRBV27	TRBJ2-2	ASSSSDRGGELF
-	TRBV19	TRBJ1-4	ASSITGFGEKLF
-	TRBV19	TRBJ1-3	ASRGQGSGNTIY
-	TRBV10-3	TRBJ1-5	AIKRGANQPQH
-	TRBV6-5	TRBJ2-7	AIYSSQGIEQY
-	TRBV28	TRBJ1-2	ASGSLNYGYT
-	TRBV6-5	TRBJ1-2	ASSVLDPIYGYT
-	TRBV28	TRBJ2-3	ASSLPLKDTQY
-	TRBV9	TRBJ2-1	ASSVLADEQF
few	TRBV5-1	TRBJ2-1	ASSYGRRLAEVSYNEQF
-	TRBV23-1	TRBJ2-7	ASSQSDGGEYEQY
-	TRBV29-1	TRBJ1-2	SASTTGGYT
-	TRBV19	TRBJ2-5	ASSARDARETQY
-	TRBV6-6	TRBJ2-2	ASSYRQPNTGELF
-	TRBV28	TRBJ2-7	ASSLTGQGNYEQY
-	TRBV15	TRBJ1-5	ATSWAGQNAQPQH
-	TRBV3-1/TRBV3-2	TRBJ2-4	ASSQAGQQRNIQY
-	TRBV19	TRBJ2-7	ASRGQGAYEQY
-	TRBV9	TRBJ1-1	ASSVAQMNTEAF
-	TRBV30	TRBJ2-7	AWSRVLGYEQY
-	TRBV4-2	TRBJ2-5	ASSQGVREGQETQY